This T cell receptor beta chain appears in the sequencing data of a study of T cells after yellow fever vaccination. Notes on the study in general: Clones that expanded after primary vaccination mostly reappeared after the booster (roughly 96% CD4, approximately 85% CD8). Overlap between CD4 and CD8 compartments was detected for a small share of clonotypes.

As to this clonotype: Its specificity is not known.

Making TCR cDNA involved 5'RACE template switching, which added UMIs and a universal primer site. In TCRdb, the 5' RACE reads were re-called with MiXCR into one record per CDR3 protein. The table has 200,000 to 300,000 distinct CDR3 sequences, less than 9% seen once; the top ten hold approximately 0.85%. This sample comprised CD4+ T cells sorted from PBMCs, obtained 15 days after the yellow fever booster vaccination. This TCR was recovered from a young man who received the YFV17D yellow fever vaccine.

The CDR3 region has the DNA TGCAGTGCTAGAGCAGCTCACGAGCAGTACTTC. As protein: CSARAAHEQYF. The gene calls are TRBV20-1 and TRBJ2-7, with D uncertain. Germline V CDR1 and CDR2: DFQATT, SNEGSKA (reference sequence). The ends were cut back, 1 base at V and 5 bases at J, with 6 bases in the middle. The CDR3 runs to 11 residues.